A selection of T cell receptor beta chains follows, all from one sample in a study of blood T cell repertoires in COVID-19. Some clones are missing from TCRdb's copy, which holds only in-frame ones; the method was immunoSEQ multiplex PCR. The sample lists about 180,000 clones, approximately 90% occurring once. Sample: peripheral blood. Receptors were obtained from a young woman with active or convalescent COVID-19. Each CDR3 is given with its conserved first and last residue. The order of the fields is J gene, V gene, CDR3 protein.

J: TRBJ2-5; V: TRBV10-3; CDR3: CAISESSSETQYF
J: TRBJ2-7; V: TRBV28; CDR3: CASSFRSGLAYEQYF
J: TRBJ1-1; V: TRBV12-3/TRBV12-4; CDR3: CASSLSMNTEAFF
J: TRBJ1-1; V: TRBV7-9; CDR3: CASSRLALSTEAFF
J: TRBJ1-6; V: TRBV7-8; CDR3: CASSPVLSGQGSYNSPLHF
J: TRBJ2-1; V: TRBV18; CDR3: CASSPLRTSGTYNEQFF
J: TRBJ2-1; V: TRBV3-1/TRBV3-2; CDR3: CASSQREGAGEQFF
J: TRBJ1-1; V: TRBV30; CDR3: CAWSVLGGEAFF
J: TRBJ1-5; V: TRBV27; CDR3: CASSGTGRSNQPQHF
J: TRBJ1-2; V: TRBV19; CDR3: CASSIEQGASGYTF
J: TRBJ2-7; V: TRBV28; CDR3: CASSPYDRSYEQYF
J: TRBJ2-7; V: TRBV24-1; CDR3: CATSDLSRGDSSYEQYF
J: TRBJ2-5; V: TRBV10-3; CDR3: CASSGRVGETQYF
J: TRBJ1-2; V: TRBV11-2; CDR3: CASSLDLDSYLGYTF
J: TRBJ2-1; V: TRBV5-4; CDR3: CASSLAVGGPYNEQFF
J: TRBJ2-1; V: TRBV5-5; CDR3: CASSLGGGAAEQFF
J: TRBJ2-7; V: TRBV13; CDR3: CASSLEVSGISYEQYF
J: TRBJ1-4; V: TRBV7-9; CDR3: CASTGTGDEKLFF
J: TRBJ1-6; V: TRBV27; CDR3: CASSLKTRGTGNSPLHF
J: TRBJ2-1; V: TRBV6-5; CDR3: CASSYIGDTSYNEQFF
J: TRBJ2-1; V: TRBV20-1; CDR3: CSASQFGRNNEQFF
J: TRBJ2-7; V: TRBV18; CDR3: CASSIYRGTGEQYF
J: TRBJ2-3; V: TRBV28; CDR3: CASSLETSSDTQYF
J: TRBJ2-5; V: TRBV5-1; CDR3: CASSPSQETQYF
J: TRBJ2-5; V: TRBV5-1; CDR3: CASSIVAGEETQYF
J: TRBJ2-1; V: TRBV10-2; CDR3: CASLPSASYNEQFF
J: TRBJ2-7; V: TRBV6-5; CDR3: CASQGVWTYEQYF
J: TRBJ1-2; V: TRBV15; CDR3: CATSTTFGGADGYTF
J: TRBJ2-3; V: TRBV7-2; CDR3: CASSLGLNNPADTQYF
J: TRBJ1-2; V: TRBV11-2; CDR3: CASSLPTGASYGYTF
J: TRBJ1-6; V: TRBV5-1; CDR3: CASSLHPTGQGNSPLHF
J: TRBJ2-2; V: TRBV24-1; CDR3: CATSDPGQGGTGELFF
J: TRBJ1-2; V: TRBV18; CDR3: CASSPLQEGQGIYGYTF
J: TRBJ1-1; V: TRBV2; CDR3: CASSEGTGMTEAFF
J: TRBJ1-1; V: TRBV10-3; CDR3: CAISESGRMNTEAFF
J: TRBJ2-3; V: TRBV7-2; CDR3: CASSLRVLAGGGTDTQYF
J: TRBJ1-1; V: TRBV6-4; CDR3: CASSDSATGEREAFF
J: TRBJ2-7; V: TRBV18; CDR3: CASSSSGTGGLYEQYF
J: TRBJ2-1; V: TRBV24-1; CDR3: CATSDSAGAFYEQFF
J: TRBJ2-1; V: TRBV7-8; CDR3: CASSADRVAYNEQFF
J: TRBJ1-3; V: TRBV18; CDR3: CASSPPDSSGNTIYF
J: TRBJ1-1; V: TRBV19; CDR3: CASSVGGTEAFF
J: TRBJ2-1; V: TRBV4-1; CDR3: CASSQDLAGDEQFF
J: TRBJ1-2; V: TRBV3-1/TRBV3-2; CDR3: CASSRTGIRYGYTF
J: TRBJ1-1; V: TRBV7-2; CDR3: CASSITTWNTEAFF
J: TRBJ1-2; V: TRBV12-3/TRBV12-4; CDR3: CASSHSRYGYTF
J: TRBJ1-2; V: TRBV3-1/TRBV3-2; CDR3: CASSHQGNYGYTF
J: TRBJ2-3; V: TRBV11-3; CDR3: CASSLSSSTDTQYF
J: TRBJ2-1; V: TRBV7-6; CDR3: CASSFVSGSSYNEQFF